Sequencing of this TCR beta chain was carried out in a study of blood T cell repertoires in COVID-19 (dated by TCRdb to about 2020). About the investigation overall: Collaborator samples came from the United States, Italy and Spain and covered acute and convalescent phases of COVID-19. Where available, HLA class I and class II types were taken from metadata supplied by the sample provider and were not determined by assay-based typing. A freely available public database, intended as a resource for researchers studying the immune response to SARS-CoV-2, is where the repertoires were released. Samples were obtained from the ongoing ImmuneRACE study (first 160 participants) and from 950 to 1,500 subjects provided by 6 global collaborators. Deeply sampled blood TCRbeta repertoires from subjects exposed to, actively infected with, or recovered from COVID-19 were included in the dataset. The prospective study material was composed of cDNA or gDNA derived from T cells, B-cell-depleted T cells, or PBMCs. Nearly every sample came with metadata listing a de-identified subject ID, COVID-19 status, age in years and sex. Results the study describes overall, beyond this receptor: Clinical and demographic metadata were provided uncurated, with the amount varying by source and participant.

Whole blood was collected in K2EDTA tubes by collaborating institutions according to the institutions' own protocols. For TCRbeta analysis, collaborator samples were shipped as frozen whole blood, as isolated PBMCs, or as DNA extracted from either sample type. For CDR1 and CDR2, the germline V gene lists SGDLS and YYNGEE. V is trimmed back by 4 bases and J by 9 bases, and the junction contains 7 bases that no gene match accounts for. Its CDR3 holds 13 amino acids, cysteine through phenylalanine. The DNA shown is the 39-base CDR3, in frame from base 1. TCRbeta CDR3 regions were amplified from genomic DNA by means of the immunoSEQ Assay, a bias-controlled multiplex PCR. The authors' pipeline ran thus. The number of nucleated cells in each sample was estimated by amplification of reference gene primers within the assay. To quantify the absolute abundance of each unique TCRbeta CDR3 rearrangement, sequence reads were collapsed and filtered. For each sample, productive Simpson clonality was calculated as the square root of Simpson's diversity index across productive rearrangements. Drawn from immuneACCESS, this table holds only the in-frame rearrangements with V and J called that TCRdb kept. Clones are partly lost; checked studies trace under half to an unresolved V gene and leave the rest unexplained. The DNA was the basis for D and trimming; V, J and clone size are from that table. This sample comprises about 210,000 clones, about 83% of them detected only once. The top ten constitute roughly 7.6% of the sample.

On this clone itself: Its binding antigen is unknown. One base away there is no much larger clone; base qualities are not given.

This receptor chain uses TRBV9 and TRBJ2-1; TRBD2 fits 7 bases in the junction. Source material: peripheral blood. This TCR was recovered from a woman in her 50s with acute or convalescent COVID-19. For the CDR3, the sequence is CASSFRLAGEQFF. The bases are TGTGCCAGCAGCTTTAGACTAGCTGGTGAGCAGTTCTTC.